This is a list of T cell receptor beta chains from one sample in a study of CD8+ T cells in alopecia areata. The table came from immunoSEQ multiplex PCR; TCRdb's copy has only in-frame clones and leaves some out. The profile shows roughly 150,000 clones, 55% of them singletons. Sequencing used CD4+ T cells sorted from blood. The receptor source for this set is a human donor in good health. CDR3s include the opening cysteine and the closing phenylalanine or tryptophan. The D gene is left open where the match is weak. The listing skips clone size in some rows; elsewhere it reads once, few, many or a size class.

>TRBJ1-1|many|TRBV5-4|TRBD1
CASSIDRVNTEAFF
TGTGCCAGCAGCATAGACAGGGTGAACACTGAAGCTTTCTTT
>TRBJ1-5|.|TRBV5-4|.
CASGPPGRGNQPQHF
TGTGCCAGCGGCCCTCCGGGTAGGGGCAATCAGCCCCAGCATTTT
>TRBJ1-2|.|TRBV30|.
CAWSGDRHGYTF
TGTGCCTGGAGTGGAGACAGGCATGGCTACACCTTC
>TRBJ1-5|.|TRBV5-4|TRBD1
CASSLVGTAYSNQPQHF
TGTGCCAGCAGCTTGGTTGGGACAGCATATAGCAATCAGCCCCAGCATTTT
>TRBJ2-3|few|TRBV28|TRBD2
CASSSSGRTDTQYF
TGTGCCAGCAGTTCTAGCGGGAGGACAGATACGCAGTATTTT
>TRBJ2-2|.|TRBV11-2|.
CASQTTRTFPGELFF
TGTGCCAGCCAGACAACCCGGACTTTCCCCGGGGAGCTGTTTTTT
>TRBJ2-3|.|TRBV18|.
CASSPRGIEEQYF
TGTGCCAGCTCACCACGGGGGATAGAGGAGCAGTATTTT
>TRBJ1-4|.|TRBV30|.
CAWSDGTSEKLFF
TGTGCCTGGAGTGACGGGACTAGCGAAAAACTGTTTTTT
>TRBJ1-1|.|TRBV11-2|TRBD1
CASSPIGTGGLNTEAFF
TGTGCCAGCAGCCCCATTGGGACAGGGGGACTTAACACTGAAGCTTTCTTT
>TRBJ2-3|.|TRBV5-1|.
CATRGQLLSTDTQYF
TGCGCCACCAGAGGCCAGCTGCTCAGCACAGATACGCAGTATTTT
>TRBJ1-4|few|TRBV11-1|.
CASSSGATNEKLFF
TGTGCCAGCAGCTCGGGAGCAACTAATGAAAAACTGTTTTTT
>TRBJ2-1|.|TRBV30|TRBD2
CAWSSGSGSYNEQFF
TGTGCCTGGAGTAGCGGGAGTGGCTCCTACAATGAGCAGTTCTTC
>TRBJ2-4|.|TRBV7-9|.
CASSPPLLAKNIQYF
TGTGCCAGCAGCCCCCCCCTGTTAGCCAAAAACATTCAGTACTTC
>TRBJ1-2|.|TRBV30|.
CAWITEPSRYGYTF
TGTGCCTGGATCACAGAACCCAGCCGCTATGGCTACACCTTC
>TRBJ2-7|.|TRBV29-1|.
CSVGQGLFEQYF
TGCAGCGTTGGTCAGGGGCTGTTCGAGCAGTACTTC
>TRBJ1-1|.|TRBV29-1|.
CSAVVQKNTEASF
TGCAGCGCTGTGGTACAGAAGAACACTGAAGCTTCCTTT
>TRBJ2-3|.|TRBV5-4|.
CASSLETHTDTQYF
TGTGCCAGCAGCTTGGAAACACACACAGATACGCAGTATTTT
>TRBJ2-7|.|TRBV30|TRBD1
CAWGTGVRYEQYF
TGTGCCTGGGGGACAGGGGTGCGCTACGAGCAGTACTTC
>TRBJ1-5|.|TRBV7-9|.
CASSLLEDEPQHF
TGTGCCAGCAGCTTACTAGAAGACGAGCCCCAGCATTTT
>TRBJ1-5|.|TRBV7-2|.
CASSSRTGGNQPQHF
TGTGCCAGCAGCTCCCGGACCGGGGGCAATCAGCCCCAGCATTTT
>TRBJ2-5|.|TRBV15|.
CATSTRQGGETQYF
TGTGCCACCAGCACCCGACAGGGAGGCGAGACCCAGTACTTC
>TRBJ1-5|.|TRBV29-1|.
CSVGGGNQPQHF
TGCAGCGTCGGGGGGGGCAATCAGCCCCAGCATTTT
>TRBJ2-6|.|TRBV9|TRBD1
CATQGDRFYSGANVLTF
TGTGCCACTCAAGGGGACAGGTTCTACTCTGGGGCCAACGTCCTGACTTTC
>TRBJ2-1|.|TRBV2|.
CASSEEREQFF
TGTGCCAGCAGTGAAGAGCGGGAGCAGTTCTTC
>TRBJ2-7|.|TRBV25-1|TRBD2
CASSDAGRAQYEQYF
TGTGCCAGCAGTGATGCCGGGAGGGCCCAGTACGAGCAGTACTTC
>TRBJ1-2|.|TRBV27|TRBD1
CASKTGANYGYTF
TGTGCCAGCAAAACAGGGGCGAACTATGGCTACACCTTC
>TRBJ2-7|few|TRBV11-2|TRBD2
CASRTESGSRTYEQYF
TGTGCCAGCCGAACTGAAAGCGGGAGCCGCACCTACGAGCAGTACTTC
>TRBJ2-4|.|TRBV25-1|.
CASSESGLSAAKNIQYF
TGTGCCAGCAGTGAAAGCGGGTTGTCGGCAGCCAAAAACATTCAGTACTTC
>TRBJ1-5|.|TRBV30|TRBD1
CAWSGQGTQPQHF
TGTGCCTGGAGCGGACAGGGGACGCAGCCCCAGCATTTT
>TRBJ1-5|.|TRBV18|TRBD1
CASSRQGGNQPQHF
TGTGCCAGCTCACGACAGGGTGGAAATCAGCCCCAGCATTTT
>TRBJ2-7|.|TRBV6-5|.
CAIWVGHYLEQYF
TGTGCCATCTGGGTGGGACATTACCTCGAGCAGTACTTC
>TRBJ2-5|.|TRBV4-1|.
CASSQVVGETQYF
TGCGCCAGCAGCCAAGTTGTCGGGGAGACCCAGTACTTC
>TRBJ2-1|.|TRBV4-1|.
CASSPTNPTNEQFF
TGCGCCAGCAGCCCTACAAACCCGACCAATGAGCAGTTCTTC
>TRBJ2-5|.|TRBV11-2|.
CASSAERETQYF
TGTGCCAGCAGCGCGGAGCGGGAGACCCAGTACTTC
>TRBJ2-3|many|TRBV14|TRBD2
CASSQGSLAGGYTQYF
TGTGCCAGCAGCCAAGGCTCCCTGGCGGGAGGCTATACGCAGTATTTT
>TRBJ2-7|few|TRBV9|.
CASSVGTGPSYEQYF
TGTGCCAGCAGCGTAGGAACAGGTCCCTCCTACGAGCAGTACTTC
>TRBJ2-1|few|TRBV5-5|TRBD2
CASSLGSGSRWGEQFF
TGTGCCAGCAGCTTGGGGAGCGGGAGCAGATGGGGTGAGCAGTTCTTC
>TRBJ2-5|.|TRBV6-5|.
CASMLDGNQETQYF
TGTGCCAGCATGCTGGACGGCAACCAAGAGACCCAGTACTTC
>TRBJ2-2|.|TRBV29-1|.
CSVFRLVGGTGELFF
TGCAGCGTCTTCAGACTAGTAGGCGGCACCGGGGAGCTGTTTTTT
>TRBJ2-3|.|TRBV19|.
CASSLRFTDTQYF
TGTGCCAGTAGTTTGAGATTCACAGATACGCAGTATTTT
>TRBJ2-1|.|TRBV4-1|TRBD2
CASSQVGLAAFQHNEQFF
TGCGCCAGCAGCCAAGTGGGGCTAGCGGCATTTCAGCACAATGAGCAGTTCTTC
>TRBJ1-1|.|TRBV29-1|.
CSVWQNTEAFF
TGCAGCGTGTGGCAGAACACTGAAGCTTTCTTT
>TRBJ2-5|.|TRBV27|TRBD2
CASSLRGSETQYF
TGTGCCAGCAGTCTCCGCGGGAGTGAGACCCAGTACTTC
>TRBJ2-5|.|TRBV5-1|.
CASTLQETQYF
TGCGCCAGCACCCTCCAGGAGACCCAGTACTTC
>TRBJ1-2|.|TRBV28|.
CASSSGLLYGYTF
TGTGCCAGCAGTTCGGGACTTCTTTATGGCTACACCTTC